Shown below are 4 T cell receptor beta chains from a single sample sequenced in a study of T-cell memory formation after mild COVID-19. TCRdb analysed the 5' RACE reads with MiXCR anew, one entry per CDR3 protein. Here the sample spans hundreds of thousands of distinct CDR3 sequences, 15% to 20% being singletons. The sample was PBMCs or a T cell subset sorted from them (not recorded which). These receptor sequences come from a man aged 18 to 30 who had mild COVID-19 (a few samples of this study predate the infection). Cell type and time point are not known.

This clonotype was detected only a few times. The V call is TRBV29-1, the J call TRBJ1-5, with TRBD1 as a possible D gene (6 bases). This CDR3 comprises 13 residues. CDR1 and CDR2 from the germline V gene are SQVTM and ANQGSEA. V lost 4 bases, J lost 5 bases, and 12 bases lay in between. The CDR3 here is CSVGAGEYQPQHF. CDR3 nucleotides: TGCAGCGTTGGAGCAGGGGAGTATCAGCCCCAGCATTTT.

This clonotype was seen a few times. V is TRBV20-1 and J is TRBJ1-2, with a weak D call TRBD1 (6 bases). V lost 3 bases and J 7 bases, leaving 21 bases between the germline ends. This CDR3 is 15 amino acids long. CDR1 and CDR2 from the germline V gene are DFQATT and SNEGSKA (reference sequence). CDR3 bases: TGCAGTGCTAGTGGTTCAGCCCGGGGGGCTGGTGGCTACACCTTC. Encoded protein: CSASGSARGAGGYTF.

The CDR3 DNA follows: TGCGCCAGCAGCCCCGAGGGACCGCACACCGGGGAGCTGTTTTTT. This gives the protein CASSPEGPHTGELFF. The chain couples TRBV4-3 to TRBJ2-2; D tentatively reads TRBD1 or TRBD2 (5 bases each). Germline CDR1 reads LGHNA; CDR2 reads YSLEER. This CDR3 has 15 amino acids. The V end lost 4 bases, the J end lost 3 bases, and 12 bases lay between the germline ends.

This clonotype was seen only a few times. Compared with germline, one end of the junction differs, possibly owing to a read error. The gene calls are TRBV3-1 and TRBJ2-5; D gene unclear. The length of the CDR3 is 11 residues. CDR1 is LGHDT, CDR2 YNNKEL, per germline (reference sequence). CDR3 loop: CASRDTGSPNF. The CDR3 DNA is TGTGCCAGCAGAGACACCGGTTCTCCGAACTTC.